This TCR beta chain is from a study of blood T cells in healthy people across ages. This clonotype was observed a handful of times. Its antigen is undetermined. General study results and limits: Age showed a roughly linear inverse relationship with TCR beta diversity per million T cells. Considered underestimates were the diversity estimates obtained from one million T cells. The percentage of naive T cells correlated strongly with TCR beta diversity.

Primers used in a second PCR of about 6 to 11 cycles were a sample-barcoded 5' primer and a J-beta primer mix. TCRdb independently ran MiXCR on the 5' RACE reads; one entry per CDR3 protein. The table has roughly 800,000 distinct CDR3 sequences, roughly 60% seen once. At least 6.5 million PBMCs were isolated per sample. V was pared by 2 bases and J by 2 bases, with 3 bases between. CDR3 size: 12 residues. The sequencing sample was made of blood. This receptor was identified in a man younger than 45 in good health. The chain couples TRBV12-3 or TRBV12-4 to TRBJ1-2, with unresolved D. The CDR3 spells CASSLWNYGYTF. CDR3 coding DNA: TGTGCCAGCAGTTTATGGAACTATGGCTACACCTTC.